The 5 T cell receptor beta chains given below trace back to one sample, sequenced in a study of technical replicates of blood from a handful of donors. Profiled with immunoSEQ multiplex PCR; TCRdb holds only in-frame clones, not every one. The sample has 40,000 to 55,000 clones, 90% to 97% seen once. The specimen was T cells isolated from PBMCs. Receptor source: a human donor in good health.

The V gene is TRBV15, the J gene TRBJ2-3; D possibly corresponds to TRBD2 (5 bases). From germline, CDR1 is LNHNV and CDR2 YYDKDF (reference sequence). This CDR3 comprises 13 residues. V lost 1 base to trimming and J lost 5 bases, with 7 bases between them. The CDR3 region is CATSRVEEDTQYF. The DNA for the CDR3 is TGTGCCACCAGCAGAGTGGAGGAAGATACGCAGTATTTT.

The gene calls are TRBV2 and TRBJ1-2, with 8 bases that match TRBD1. Per the germline V gene, CDR1 is SNHLY and CDR2 is FYNNEI. The CDR3 has 14 amino acids. J was trimmed by 2 bases and V by 6 bases; bases with no gene match: 5. The CDR3 is CASSADRGNYGYTF. CDR3 bases: TGTGCCAGCAGCGCCGACAGGGGAAACTATGGCTACACCTTC. The variable domain in full, with the rest retrieved from reference TRBV2 and TRBJ1-2, is EPEVTQTPSHQVTQMGQEVILRCVPISNHLYFYWYRQILGQKVEFLVSFYNNEISEKSEIFDDQFSVERPDGSNFTLKIRSTKLEDSAMYFCASSADRGNYGYTFGSGTRLTVV.

This rearrangement joins TRBV11-3 to TRBJ2-3, with 12 bases lining up with TRBD2. Trimming took 5 bases from V and 11 from J; bases not matched to a gene: 8. Germline V gives CDR1 SGHNT, CDR2 YENEEA. The CDR3 covers 14 residues. CDR3 in DNA: TGTGCCAGCAGCCTAGCGGGAGGGGCCTCCGGGCAGTATTTT. Translating it yields CASSLAGGASGQYF.

The V and J genes are TRBV7-9 and TRBJ2-7; TRBD2 aligns across 7 bases. The V gene's germline CDR1 is SEHNR and CDR2 FQNEAQ (reference sequence). CDR3 length: 14 residues. With 3 bases clipped from V and 2 bases from J, the junction kept 4 bases outside the gene matches. In DNA form, the CDR3 reads TGTGCCAGCAGCTTTGGGGGGGGACCCTACGAGCAGTACTTC. It encodes CASSFGGGPYEQYF.

V gene TRBV11-2 combines with J gene TRBJ1-2; no reliable D call. The CDR3 runs to 14 residues. V dropped 7 bases and J dropped 4 bases, with 16 bases sitting between them. Per germline, CDR1 SGHAT and CDR2 FQNNGV. Here the CDR3 reads CASTLGGGGYGYTF. The CDR3 nucleotides read TGTGCCAGCACCTTGGGTGGAGGCGGCTATGGCTACACCTTC.